Presented here are 27 T cell receptor beta chains from one specimen sequenced in a study of Graves' ophthalmopathy and Graves' hyperthyroidism. The study amplified TCR beta CDR3 regions using RNA transcripts. The first-round RT-PCR employed HTBI primers together with the Qiagen OneStep RT-PCR kit. A multiplex PCR was then performed as the second round. MiXCR, run by TCRdb on the multiplex PCR reads, gives a single entry per CDR3 protein. The profile shows 200,000 to 250,000 distinct CDR3 sequences, approximately 21% of them singletons. Input material: peripheral blood. The receptors were gathered from a woman between 50 and 59 years old with Graves' ophthalmopathy.

This clonotype occurred once. This sequence joins TRBV18 and TRBJ1-1; maybe TRBD1 (6 bases). Germline-derived CDR1 and CDR2 are KGHSH and LQKENI. The CDR3 consists of 15 residues. V lost 1 base, J lost 0 bases, and 9 bases lay in between. CDR3 region: CASSPRDKLNTEAFF. DNA for the CDR3: TGTGCCAGCTCACCACGGGACAAACTGAACACTGAAGCTTTCTTT.

This clonotype was seen many times. The chain recombines TRBV7-9 with TRBJ2-5; TRBD2 matches 12 bases. J lost 1 base, V lost 5 bases, and 5 bases had no gene match. Germline lookup yields CDR1 SEHNR and CDR2 FQNEAQ (reference sequence). The length of the CDR3 is 16 residues. In DNA, the CDR3 is TGTGCCAGCAGCCGTCCTAGCGGGAGGGCCCAAGAGACCCAGTACTTC. It specifies CASSRPSGRAQETQYF.

The rearrangement links TRBV20-1 to TRBJ2-2, with D unclear. V was pared by 0 bases and J by 5 bases, with 7 bases between. Per the germline V gene, CDR1 is DFQATT and CDR2 is SNEGSKA (reference sequence). The CDR3 length is 13 residues. CDR3 DNA: TGCAGTGCTAGAGATCTTTCGACCGGGGAGCTGTTTTTT. Protein: CSARDLSTGELFF.

Note on this clonotype: A read error may explain this, as a much larger clone is one base away. The V call is TRBV6-5, the J call TRBJ1-1, with a possible D match to TRBD1 (5 bases). With 2 bases removed from V and 4 bases from J, the gap between germline ends came to 5 bases. The CDR3 extends over 12 amino acids. In germline, CDR1 is MNHEY, CDR2 SVGAGI. The CDR3 DNA follows: TGTGCCAGCAGTTACGGGGCCACTGAAGCTTTCTTT. It translates to CASSYGATEAFF.

This clonotype showed up many times. The rearrangement uses TRBV20-1 and TRBJ2-7, with D unresolved. With 3 bases removed from V and 3 bases from J, the gap between germline ends came to 15 bases. The length of the CDR3 is 14 residues. Germline-derived CDR1 and CDR2 are DFQATT and SNEGSKA (reference sequence). The chain's CDR3 is CSASLTPPRYEQYF. CDR3 sequence (DNA): TGCAGTGCTAGTCTTACCCCCCCTCGCTACGAGCAGTACTTC.

This clonotype was recorded many times. V gene TRBV20-1 combines with J gene TRBJ1-1; D call uncertain. This CDR3 is built from 13 residues. The germline V and J ends were trimmed by 6 bases and 1 base, with 12 bases remaining between them. CDR1 is DFQATT and CDR2 is SNEGSKA in the germline V gene (reference sequence). CDR3 DNA: TGCAGTGCGAGTTCGGCCCCGAACACTGAAGCTTTCTTT. Encoded protein: CSASSAPNTEAFF.

The chain carries TRBV20-1 and TRBJ1-5; D is ambiguous. Germline V CDR1 and CDR2: DFQATT, SNEGSKA (reference sequence). The length of the CDR3 is 17 residues. V was cut by 3 bases and J by 2 bases, with 20 bases left in between. CDR3 protein: CSARPSGGLLGNQPQHF. The CDR3, as DNA: TGCAGTGCTAGGCCTTCGGGTGGGTTATTGGGCAATCAGCCCCAGCATTTT.

This clonotype has ten or more counts. The chain carries TRBV6-5 and TRBJ2-2; 8 bases fit TRBD1. The ends lost 11 bases at V and 4 bases at J; junction bases unmatched: 12. CDR3 size: 15 residues. Germline V CDR1 and CDR2: MNHEY, SVGAGI. The CDR3 sequence is CAALRDRSTTGELFF. The CDR3 coding sequence is TGTGCCGCGCTCCGGGACAGGTCCACCACCGGGGAGCTGTTTTTT.

This clonotype showed up many times. The V call is TRBV12-3 or TRBV12-4, the J call TRBJ1-5; D might be TRBD1 (5 bases). V lost 5 bases, J lost 0 bases, and 8 bases lay in between. This CDR3 comprises 14 residues. CDR3 sequence reads: CASSRGTSNQPQHF. DNA for the CDR3: TGTGCCAGCAGTCGTGGGACTAGCAATCAGCCCCAGCATTTT.

The chain joins TRBV12-3 or TRBV12-4 to TRBJ1-5; D might be TRBD1 (6 bases). The length of the CDR3 is 15 residues. V was clipped by 6 bases and J by 6 bases, with 18 bases between them. CDR3 region: CASRTGGGAGQPQHF. The CDR3 nucleotides read TGTGCCAGCAGGACTGGCGGGGGGGCGGGTCAGCCCCAGCATTTT.

This clonotype was recorded at least ten times. The chain couples TRBV12-3 or TRBV12-4 to TRBJ2-5; maybe TRBD1 (5 bases). Trimming took 3 bases from V and 3 from J, leaving 11 bases between them. There are 14 residues in the CDR3. In DNA, the CDR3 is TGTGCCAGCAGTTTCGAGGAGACAGAAGAGACCCAGTACTTC. Translation: CASSFEETEETQYF.

This clonotype came up many times. This chain uses TRBV5-1 with TRBJ2-7, with 10 bases fitting TRBD2. The CDR3 totals 14 residues. From germline, CDR1 is SGHRS and CDR2 YFSETQ. The V and J ends lost 4 bases and 5 bases, in that order; junction bases with no gene match: 6. CDR3 nucleotide sequence: TGCGCCAGCAGCACAGGGACTAGCGTCAACGAGCAGTACTTC. This sequence encodes CASSTGTSVNEQYF.

This clonotype occurred many times. This rearrangement joins TRBV19 to TRBJ2-7; no definite D call. Trimming left V 5 bases short and J 1 base short, with 9 bases between. The CDR3 extends over 13 amino acids. The germline V gene has CDR1 LNHDA and CDR2 SQIVND (reference sequence). CDR3 bases: TGTGCCAGTAGTTTCTCCAGATCCTACGAGCAGTACTTC. This codes for CASSFSRSYEQYF.

This clonotype occurred many times. The chain is built from TRBV29-1 and TRBJ2-2; 8 bases line up with TRBD2. Germline V lookup: CDR1 SQVTM, CDR2 ANQGSEA. The CDR3 totals 14 residues. V shed 3 bases, J shed 4 bases, and the junction held 4 bases outside the gene matches. Written as DNA, the CDR3 is TGCAGCGTTGATTCGAGCGGGAGCACCGGGGAGCTGTTTTTT. It codes for CSVDSSGSTGELFF.

In regard to this clonotype: One end of the junction does not line up with germline, which may come from a read error. This chain joins TRBV5-6 and TRBJ2-6, with D possibly being TRBD1 (5 bases). The CDR3 is 15 amino acids. The germline V gene has CDR1 SGHDT and CDR2 YYEEEE. The CDR3 DNA reads as TGTGCCAGCAGCTTGGCCGTGCGTGGGGCCAACGTCCTGAATTTC. This sequence encodes CASSLAVRGANVLNF.

This clonotype occurred a few times. This rearrangement joins TRBV6-1 to TRBJ1-6, with D tentatively TRBD1 (6 bases). Germline V CDR1 and CDR2: MNHNS, SASEGT. V dropped 6 bases and J dropped 9 bases, with 15 bases sitting between them. This CDR3 contains 14 residues. The CDR3 DNA is TGTGCCAGCAGAAACTACAGGGAGGGTTCACCCCTCCACTTT. It encodes CASRNYREGSPLHF.

On this clonotype: A much larger clone differs by one base, so this may be a read error. The chain has TRBV19 and TRBJ2-5; D is possibly TRBD2 (6 bases). Looked up from germline, CDR1 is LNHDA and CDR2 is SQIVND (reference sequence). The CDR3 has 14 residues. V lost 4 bases and J 3 bases, leaving 12 bases between the germline ends. The CDR3 sequence is CASSTRGDKETQYF. CDR3 nucleotides: TGTGCCAGTAGTACCCGCGGGGATAAAGAGACCCAGTACTTC.

The sample holds many counts of this clonotype. The V gene is TRBV11-2, the J gene TRBJ1-1; 7 positions match TRBD1. Germline V gene data show CDR1 as SGHAT and CDR2 as FQNNGV. CDR3 length: 15 amino acids. Trimming cost V 5 bases and J 1 base; bases outside gene matches: 7. CDR3 in DNA: TGTGCCAGCAGCAGCGGGACAGCTGGGAACACTGAAGCTTTCTTT. It is translated as CASSSGTAGNTEAFF.

This clonotype was recorded many times. The chain uses TRBV20-1 and TRBJ2-7; TRBD1 matches 8 bases. The CDR3 runs to 14 residues. Germline CDR1 reads DFQATT; CDR2 reads SNEGSKA (reference sequence). J lost 7 bases, V lost 5 bases, and 13 bases had no gene match. The CDR3 DNA reads as TGCAGTGCTCTCGGGACAGGTGGGTGGAGGGAGCAGTACTTC. Translated, it gives CSALGTGGWREQYF.

The chain has TRBV6-2 or TRBV6-3 and TRBJ1-1; a possible D gene is TRBD1 (5 bases). The V end lost 6 bases, the J end lost 4 bases, and 15 bases lay between the germline ends. The germline V gene encodes CDR1 MNHEY and CDR2 SVGEGT. The CDR3 contains 14 residues. CDR3 loop: CASRNGGVGTEAFF. DNA of the CDR3: TGTGCCAGCAGAAACGGGGGAGTGGGCACTGAAGCTTTCTTT.

The chain uses TRBV20-1 and TRBJ1-6; tentatively, D is TRBD1 (5 bases). Germline CDR1 is DFQATT and CDR2 is SNEGSKA (reference sequence). CDR3 length equals 14 residues. With 0 bases removed from V and 10 bases from J, the gap between germline ends came to 13 bases. The CDR3 nucleotides read TGCAGTGCTAGAGACCGACAGACCTCCTCACCCCTCCACTTT. It specifies CSARDRQTSSPLHF.

This chain joins TRBV5-1 and TRBJ2-7; possibly TRBD1 for D (5 bases). This CDR3 region has 14 residues. Germline V gene sequence: CDR1 SGHRS, CDR2 YFSETQ. Trimming left V 0 bases short and J 4 bases short, with 11 bases between. The CDR3 here is CASSLVGVRYEQYF. In DNA, the CDR3 is TGCGCCAGCAGCTTGGTAGGGGTTCGTTACGAGCAGTACTTC.

This clonotype showed up just a few times. V gene TRBV30 combines with J gene TRBJ1-1; D perhaps matches TRBD1 (5 bases). V was cut by 2 bases and J by 1 base, with 14 bases left in between. Germline loops: CDR1 GTSNPN, CDR2 SVGIG (reference sequence). The CDR3 spans 15 residues. DNA for the CDR3: TGTGCCTGGAGTACCCCGGGACCCGGGAACACTGAAGCTTTCTTT. It is translated as CAWSTPGPGNTEAFF.

This clonotype came up a few times. This chain joins TRBV9 and TRBJ1-2, with 7 bases that match TRBD1. CDR1 is SGDLS, CDR2 YYNGEE, per germline. The J segment lost 7 bases and the V segment lost 0 bases, leaving 9 bases of the junction unmatched. This CDR3 has 15 residues. The CDR3 protein is CASSVDPGGIGGYTF. The CDR3 DNA reads as TGTGCCAGCAGCGTAGATCCAGGGGGTATTGGTGGCTACACCTTC.

This clonotype has a count of ten or more. The chain employs TRBV20-1 and TRBJ2-5; the match to TRBD1 covers 7 bases. CDR3 length: 13 amino acids. V was pared by 3 bases and J by 5 bases, with 6 bases of the junction left unmatched. Germline V gene sequence: CDR1 DFQATT, CDR2 SNEGSKA (reference sequence). The CDR3 DNA reads TGCAGTGCTAGTACGGCAGGGGGTGAGACCCAGTACTTC. Its protein product is CSASTAGGETQYF.

This clonotype was observed at least ten times. The CDR3 region is CAWSGTSNQPQHF. Here the CDR3 DNA reads TGTGCCTGGAGTGGGACTAGCAATCAGCCCCAGCATTTT. The V call is TRBV30, the J call TRBJ1-5; D not resolved. The V gene lost 1 base and the J gene lost 0 bases, with 4 bases spanning the gap. The CDR3 is made up of 13 amino acids. In germline, CDR1 is GTSNPN, CDR2 SVGIG (reference sequence).

Many counts were recorded for this clonotype. The chain couples TRBV28 to TRBJ2-5, with TRBD1 identical over 9 bases. Germline trimming cut 5 bases from V and 4 bases from J; bases unmatched to any gene: 8. This CDR3 spans 15 amino acids. Germline CDR1 is MDHEN and CDR2 is SYDVKM. CDR3 in DNA: TGTGCCAGCAGTCCGGGGGACAGGGAAATAGAGACCCAGTACTTC. Translating it yields CASSPGDREIETQYF.